Presented here are 8 T cell receptor beta chains from one specimen sequenced in a study of blood T cells in healthy people across ages. A second PCR, run for roughly 7 to 12 cycles, used a sample-barcoded 5' primer plus a J-beta primer mix. One entry per CDR3 protein, called by TCRdb with MiXCR from the 5' RACE reads. The sample contains about 1.4 million distinct CDR3 sequences, 45% to 70% of which appear only once. The material sequenced was blood. These receptors came from a man aged 18 to 30 in good health.

The chain employs TRBV5-5 and TRBJ2-1; D remains ambiguous. CDR1 and CDR2 (germline): SGHKS, YYEKEE (reference sequence). The ends were cut back, 1 base at V and 5 bases at J, with 13 bases in the middle. This CDR3 contains 15 residues. CDR3 in DNA: TGTGCCAGCAGCTTGTGGCAGCCACCACACAATGAGCAGTTCTTC. Its protein is CASSLWQPPHNEQFF.

The chain employs TRBV27 and TRBJ1-4; D might be TRBD1 (5 bases). The CDR3 covers 13 residues. The germline V gene has CDR1 MNHEY and CDR2 SMNVEV (reference sequence). With 11 bases removed from V and 4 bases from J, the gap between germline ends came to 14 bases. The CDR3 DNA reads as TGTGCCGACAGTTTACAAAATAATGAAAAACTGTTTTTT. It yields the protein CADSLQNNEKLFF.

This clonotype was counted a few times. The CDR3 protein is CASGVRTGFQETQYF. Written as DNA, the CDR3 is TGCGCCAGCGGTGTGAGGACGGGATTTCAAGAGACCCAGTACTTC. The rearrangement joins TRBV5-1 to TRBJ2-5; a possible D gene is TRBD2 (5 bases). CDR1 SGHRS and CDR2 YFSETQ come from the germline V gene. This CDR3 has 15 residues. The V end was cut by 7 bases, the J end by 2 bases, with 18 bases between.

The chain carries TRBV4-3 and TRBJ1-2; maybe TRBD1 (5 bases). Germline assignment: CDR1 LGHNA and CDR2 YSLEER. This CDR3 spans 14 amino acids. V dropped 0 bases and J dropped 4 bases, with 9 bases sitting between them. CDR3 DNA: TGCGCCAGCAGCCAAGATAGCAGGGCCTATGGCTACACCTTC. As protein: CASSQDSRAYGYTF.

This clonotype was picked up many times. The J gene is TRBJ2-1, the V gene TRBV27, with 8 positions matching TRBD1. The CDR3 runs 15 residues. Trimming cost V 3 bases and J 7 bases; bases outside gene matches: 8. The germline V gene encodes CDR1 MNHEY and CDR2 SMNVEV (reference sequence). The CDR3 DNA sequence: TGTGCCAGCAGTTTGGTCAGGGGGCTATGGAATGAGCAGTTCTTC. Translated: CASSLVRGLWNEQFF.

This chain uses TRBV10-3 with TRBJ2-3; 14 bases are shared with TRBD2. The CDR3 loop spans 14 amino acids. Per the germline V gene, CDR1 is ENHRY and CDR2 is SYGVKD. With V trimmed by 10 bases and J by 6 bases, 6 bases remained unmatched. The CDR3 nucleotides are TGTGCCACGGGACTAGCGGGAGTAACTGATACGCAGTATTTT. This translates into CATGLAGVTDTQYF.

This chain connects TRBV11-2 to TRBJ2-3; D may be TRBD2 (5 bases). With 8 bases removed from V and 0 bases from J, the gap between germline ends came to 15 bases. CDR3 length: 15 residues. Germline assignment: CDR1 SGHAT and CDR2 FQNNGV. CDR3 residues: CASRFSGHSTDTQYF. The DNA for the CDR3 is TGTGCCAGCCGTTTCAGCGGTCACAGCACAGATACGCAGTATTTT. Based on the CDR3 plus reference TRBV11-2 and TRBJ2-3, the full variable domain is EAGVAQSPRYKIIEKRQSVAFWCNPISGHATLYWYQQILGQGPKLLIQFQNNGVVDDSQLPKDRFSAERLKGVDSTLKIQPAKLEDSAVYLCASRFSGHSTDTQYFGPGTRLTVL.

This clonotype was observed once. The gene calls are TRBV14 and TRBJ1-1; D gene ambiguous. The CDR3 loop spans 14 amino acids. Germline V lookup: CDR1 SGHDN, CDR2 FVKESK. Trimming stripped 0 bases from V and 0 bases from J, with 5 bases between. CDR3 sequence reads: CASSQDPMNTEAFF. For the CDR3, the DNA is TGTGCCAGCAGCCAAGACCCGATGAACACTGAAGCTTTCTTT.